This paragraph covers one T cell receptor beta chain sequence. Its antigen is still unknown. TCR alpha and TCR beta cDNA libraries carrying sample barcodes and UMIs came from 5'RACE with constant-segment primers. TCRdb re-analysed the 5' RACE reads in MiXCR, keeping a single row per CDR3 protein. In the table there are more than 80,000 distinct CDR3 sequences, over 15% of which are singletons. The data stem from a study of T-cell memory formation after mild COVID-19. Study-level points and caveats: A second wave expanding day 15 to 37 was CD4+-biased; contracting clones were balanced. The study found contracting CD4+ clones mainly in CM and EM and contracting CD8+ clones in EMRA. Some responding clones appeared in pre-infection memory, suggesting cross-reactive memory joined.

Sequenced input: PBMCs or a T cell subset sorted from them (not recorded which). The TCR sequence derives from an adult woman who had mild COVID-19 (a few samples of this study predate the infection). Cell type and time point are not known.

This CDR3 is CASYPLEGADTQYF. CDR3 coding DNA: TGTGCCAGCTACCCTCTCGAGGGCGCAGATACGCAGTATTTT. V and J are TRBV12-3 or TRBV12-4 and TRBJ2-3; maybe TRBD2 (5 bases). Trimming took off 8 bases at V and 4 bases at J, with 16 bases between the two ends. The CDR3 runs to 14 residues.